The 18 T cell receptor beta chains below all came from one sample that was sequenced in a study of blood T cell repertoires in COVID-19. Assay used: immunoSEQ multiplex PCR; TCRdb lists only in-frame clones, some missing. The table lists approximately 300,000 clones, about 90% of them singletons. The source material was peripheral blood. These receptors all come from a woman between 40 and 50 years old with acute or convalescent COVID-19.

The J gene is TRBJ2-7, the V gene TRBV2; perhaps TRBD1 as D (6 bases). V gave up 10 bases and J gave up 0 bases, with 10 bases separating them. This CDR3 is built from 12 residues. In germline, CDR1 is SNHLY, CDR2 FYNNEI. The CDR3 sequence is CAITTGSYEQYV. The CDR3 bases are TGTGCCATTACGACAGGCTCCTACGAGCAGTACGTC.

The genes are TRBV6-6 and TRBJ1-4; 10 positions agree with TRBD1. This CDR3 region has 13 residues. The V gene's germline CDR1 is MNHNY and CDR2 SVGAGI (reference sequence). V gave up 0 bases and J gave up 17 bases; unmatched junction bases: 6. Here the CDR3 DNA reads TGTGCCAGCAGTTACTCGCTGGACAGGGGGGTATTTTTT. It specifies CASSYSLDRGVFF.

V is TRBV2 and J is TRBJ1-2, with 11 bases fitting TRBD1. V dropped 0 bases and J dropped 1; count of bases not matched to a gene: 16. The CDR3 sequence is 21 residues long. CDR1 SNHLY and CDR2 FYNNEI come from the germline V gene. The CDR3 region is CASSEALRRTGGEGLNYGYTF. The CDR3 DNA is TGTGCCAGCAGTGAAGCGCTTCGGCGGACAGGGGGCGAAGGGCTTAACTATGGCTACACCTTC.

The CDR3 is CASSKVTESSYNSPLHF. The CDR3 nucleotides are TGTGCCAGCAGCAAAGTGACGGAGAGCTCCTATAATTCACCCCTCCACTTT. The chain combines TRBV21-1 with TRBJ1-6. TRBV21-1 is shown as a pseudogene. This CDR3 has 17 residues.

The V call is TRBV15, the J call TRBJ2-1, with TRBD1 matching over 9 bases. Germline trimming cut 0 bases from V and 7 bases from J; bases unmatched to any gene: 10. The CDR3 spans 17 residues. Germline loops: CDR1 LNHNV, CDR2 YYDKDF (reference sequence). The CDR3 DNA reads TGTGCCACCAGCAGAGATTGGGGACAGGGTAAGGGAAATGAGCAGTTCTTC. Translated, it gives CATSRDWGQGKGNEQFF. The entire variable domain, with the rest obtained from reference TRBV15 and TRBJ2-1, is as follows: DAMVIQNPRYQVTQFGKPVTLSCSQTLNHNVMYWYQQKSSQAPKLLFHYYDKDFNNEADTPDNFQSRRPNTSFCFLDIRSPGLGDTAMYLCATSRDWGQGKGNEQFFGPGTRLTVL.

This chain connects TRBV6-6 to TRBJ1-1; D unresolved. The CDR3 has 11 amino acids. Trimming took off 5 bases at V and 4 bases at J, with 5 bases between the two ends. Looked up from germline, CDR1 is MNHNY and CDR2 is SVGAGI (reference sequence). The CDR3 sequence: CASSPLTEAFF. The CDR3, as DNA: TGTGCCAGCAGTCCCCTCACTGAAGCTTTCTTT.

The gene calls are TRBV15 and TRBJ1-1, with 7 bases fitting TRBD1. Trimming at V came to 4 bases and at J to 8 bases, leaving 13 bases not matched to a gene. Looked up from germline, CDR1 is LNHNV and CDR2 is YYDKDF (reference sequence). The CDR3 spans 15 residues. This chain's CDR3 is CATSKTTGPLLEAFF. Written as DNA, the CDR3 is TGTGCCACCAGCAAAACGACAGGGCCCTTATTAGAAGCTTTCTTT.

The J gene is TRBJ1-1, the V gene TRBV9; possibly TRBD1 for D (6 bases). The CDR3 consists of 15 residues. Germline CDR1 SGDLS, CDR2 YYNGEE. Trimming pared 1 base from V and 1 base from J, leaving 11 bases between. The CDR3 loop is CASSVHQGPNTEAFF. Here the CDR3 DNA reads TGTGCCAGCAGCGTACATCAGGGGCCGAACACTGAAGCTTTCTTT.

In DNA, the CDR3 is TGTGCCAGTATTGCAGTGAACACTGAAGCTTTCTTT. Translating it yields CASIAVNTEAFF. The rearrangement links TRBV19 to TRBJ1-1; no clear D. The germline V gene encodes CDR1 LNHDA and CDR2 SQIVND (reference sequence). The V and J ends lost 7 bases and 0 bases respectively, with 6 bases between them. CDR3 length: 12 residues.

The rearrangement uses TRBV6-2 or TRBV6-3 and TRBJ2-1, with D possibly matching TRBD2 (5 bases). This CDR3 is 16 amino acids long. Germline CDR1 is MNHEY and CDR2 is SVGEGT. V was clipped by 0 bases and J by 6 bases, with 15 bases between them. DNA for the CDR3: TGTGCCAGCAGTTACTCCGCTCAGACTATATCCAATGAGCAGTTCTTC. Protein product: CASSYSAQTISNEQFF.

The J gene is TRBJ1-6, the V gene TRBV5-1; 7 bases are shared with TRBD1. Trimming cost V 4 bases and J 8 bases; bases outside gene matches: 9. CDR3 size: 15 residues. Germline CDR1 is SGHRS and CDR2 is YFSETQ. The CDR3 is CASSPGRDSYSPLHF. The CDR3 DNA follows: TGCGCCAGCAGCCCCGGCCGGGACAGTTATTCACCCCTCCACTTT.

This rearrangement joins TRBV6-5 to TRBJ2-5; 7 bases are a match to TRBD2. This CDR3 comprises 14 residues. Germline V CDR1 and CDR2: MNHEY, SVGAGI. V gave up 8 bases and J gave up 2 bases; unmatched junction bases: 8. The CDR3 DNA reads as TGTGCCAGCGGGAGGGGCGATGGACAAGAGACCCAGTACTTC. Amino acid sequence: CASGRGDGQETQYF.

The chain carries TRBV5-6 and TRBJ1-2; 7 positions match TRBD1. V lost 2 bases to trimming and J lost 10 bases; unmatched junction nucleotides: 5. The CDR3 sequence is 12 residues long. Looked up from germline, CDR1 is SGHDT and CDR2 is YYEEEE. This chain's CDR3 is CASSLWDSYYTF. The CDR3 nucleotides read TGTGCCAGCAGCTTATGGGACAGCTACTACACCTTC. Supplemented by reference TRBV5-6 and TRBJ1-2, the full variable domain reads DAGVTQSPTHLIKTRGQQVTLRCSPKSGHDTVSWYQQALGQGPQFIFQYYEEEERQRGNFPDRFSGHQFPNYSSELNVNALLLGDSALYLCASSLWDSYYTFGSGTRLTVV.

The genes are TRBV4-1 and TRBJ2-3; 7 bases are a match to TRBD2. Trimming took 3 bases from V and 2 from J; bases not matched to a gene: 11. The CDR3 covers 17 residues. Germline V gene data show CDR1 as MGHRA and CDR2 as YSYEKL. The CDR3 sequence: CASSHPGGIGDTDTQYF. The CDR3 bases are TGCGCCAGCAGCCACCCCGGGGGGATCGGAGACACAGATACGCAGTATTTT.

V is TRBV11-2 and J is TRBJ2-5; 9 bases line up with TRBD2. J was trimmed by 6 bases and V by 4 bases; bases with no gene match: 6. The CDR3 contains 14 residues. Germline V gene sequence: CDR1 SGHAT, CDR2 FQNNGV. CDR3 loop: CASSSLAGMQTQYF. The CDR3 nucleotides read TGTGCCAGCAGCTCTCTAGCGGGGATGCAGACCCAGTACTTC.

The gene calls are TRBV7-2 and TRBJ2-3; 9 bases are shared with TRBD2. The CDR3 totals 18 residues. Germline V gene sequence: CDR1 SGHTA, CDR2 FQGNSA. With 2 bases clipped from V and 4 bases from J, the junction kept 13 bases outside the gene matches. CDR3 in amino acids: CASSLQSGASGMADTQYF. For the CDR3, the DNA is TGTGCCAGCAGCTTACAATCGGGGGCTAGCGGGATGGCAGATACGCAGTATTTT.

The chain carries TRBV9 and TRBJ1-5; D possibly corresponds to TRBD1 (5 bases). Between the trimmed V and J ends, which lost 3 bases and 9 bases, there was a span of 10 bases. This CDR3 is built from 12 residues. The germline gives CDR1 SGDLS, CDR2 YYNGEE. This CDR3 reads CASSADGGPQHF. CDR3 DNA sequence: TGTGCCAGCAGCGCCGACGGGGGGCCCCAGCATTTT.

V gene TRBV5-1 combines with J gene TRBJ1-1; a weak D match, TRBD1 (6 bases). The V and J ends lost 1 base and 0 bases respectively, with 16 bases between them. Germline lookup yields CDR1 SGHRS and CDR2 YFSETQ. There are 17 residues in the CDR3. The CDR3 is CASSLPVGGPVNTEAFF. CDR3 nucleotide sequence: TGCGCCAGCAGCTTGCCCGTGGGGGGGCCGGTGAACACTGAAGCTTTCTTT.